The rows below give T cell receptor beta chains drawn from one sample of a study of blood T cell repertoires in COVID-19. Sequenced by immunoSEQ multiplex PCR; TCRdb stores in-frame clones only, minus some. This sample has around 100,000 clones, with approximately 80% found just once. The sample taken for sequencing was peripheral blood. These receptor sequences come from a man between 70 and 80 years old with active or convalescent COVID-19. CDR3s include the opening cysteine and the closing phenylalanine or tryptophan. The D gene is left open where the match is weak. For some rows the clone size is stated as once, few or many, or as a class when expanded; others skip it.

TRBJ1-2,.,TRBD1,TRBV30,TGTGCCTGTCCCGGACAGGCCAAATATGGCTACACCTTC,CACPGQAKYGYTF
TRBJ2-5,.,TRBD2,TRBV6-5,TGTGCCAGCATGACTAGCAGGGAGGAGACCCAGTACTTC,CASMTSREETQYF
TRBJ2-7,.,.,TRBV18,TGTGCCAGCTCACCCCTCAGGGAGGACGAGCAGTACTTC,CASSPLREDEQYF
TRBJ1-1,few,.,TRBV12-5,TGTGCTAGTGGACCCACAGGTAACTATGGGGACACTGAAGCTTTCTTT,CASGPTGNYGDTEAFF
TRBJ2-1,.,TRBD1,TRBV5-1,TGCGCCAGCAGCCGGGGTTTCCAGGGGGCGAAATCTCCCCATGAGCAGTTCTTC,CASSRGFQGAKSPHEQFF
TRBJ1-6,.,TRBD1,TRBV19,TGTGCCAGTACCCGGGACAGCAATAATTCACCCCTCCACTTT,CASTRDSNNSPLHF
TRBJ2-7,few,TRBD2,TRBV28,TGTGCCAGCAGTGTACTAGCGGGAGGGCCAGGCGAGCAGTACTTC,CASSVLAGGPGEQYF
TRBJ1-4,.,.,TRBV5-6,TGTGCCAGCAGCCTGGGAGCTATGAGGGAAAAACTGTTTTTT,CASSLGAMREKLFF
TRBJ1-1,.,TRBD1,TRBV7-8,TGTGCCAGCAGCAGAAGACAGGGATGGGATGTATCCACTGAAGCTTTCTTT,CASSRRQGWDVSTEAFF
TRBJ1-2,.,TRBD1,TRBV3-1/TRBV3-2,TGTGCCAGCAGCCAACACGACAGGGCGTATGGCTACACCTTC,CASSQHDRAYGYTF
TRBJ1-5,once,TRBD1,TRBV10-3,TGTGCCATCAGTCAAGGACAGGGTTTCCAGCCCCAGCATTTT,CAISQGQGFQPQHF
TRBJ1-6,.,TRBD1,TRBV2,TGTGCCAGCAGTCCCGAGGTGCAGGGGGCAAGTTCACCCCTCCACTTT,CASSPEVQGASSPLHF
TRBJ1-5,.,.,TRBV18,TGTGCCAGCTCACCCACACAGGGCCCGTATCAGCCCCAGCATTTT,CASSPTQGPYQPQHF
TRBJ1-6,.,TRBD1,TRBV5-1,TGCGCCAGCAGCTTGGGGGGACAGGAAAATTCACCCCTCCACTTT,CASSLGGQENSPLHF
TRBJ1-2,.,.,TRBV30,TGTGCCTGGAGTCAGGGGACGGTATATACCACCTTC,CAWSQGTVYTTF
TRBJ2-3,.,.,TRBV24-1,TGTGCCACCGCCCTTGGGGGGGCTGGCACAGATACGCAGTATTTT,CATALGGAGTDTQYF
TRBJ1-2,.,TRBD1,TRBV29-1,TGCAGCGTTGAGACAGGGGGCTATGGCTACACCTTC,CSVETGGYGYTF
TRBJ2-1,.,TRBD2,TRBV11-2,TGTGCCAGCAGCTTACAGGGACTACAAAATGAGCAGTTCTTC,CASSLQGLQNEQFF
TRBJ2-3,.,TRBD1,TRBV5-1,TGCGCCAGCAGCGTGCAGGGGGCGCAGACAGATACGCAGTATTTT,CASSVQGAQTDTQYF
TRBJ1-1,.,.,TRBV18,TGTGCCAGCTCACCCTCACTAGGGCGGAGGACTGAAGCTTTCTTT,CASSPSLGRRTEAFF
TRBJ2-7,.,TRBD1,TRBV28,TGTGCCAGCATCCGTAACAGGGGCTCCTACGAGCAGTACTTC,CASIRNRGSYEQYF
TRBJ1-6,.,.,TRBV5-1,TGCGCCAGCAGCTTGGCCCAGGGCTCTGGGCCACCCCTCCACTTT,CASSLAQGSGPPLHF
TRBJ1-4,.,TRBD1,TRBV28,TGTGCCAGCAGTTCGAGGGGGGGACAGGACCCTGAAAAACTGTTTTTT,CASSSRGGQDPEKLFF
TRBJ1-3,few,TRBD1,TRBV9,TGTGCCAGCAGCGGCCAGGTACCGGGACAGGGAAACACCATATATTTT,CASSGQVPGQGNTIYF
TRBJ2-3,.,TRBD2,TRBV24-1,TGTGCCACCAGTGACCAGACCCGGGGGAGGGCAGATACGCAGTATTTT,CATSDQTRGRADTQYF
TRBJ2-1,.,TRBD2,TRBV6-5,TGTGCCAGCCTTGGCCTAGCGGGAGACAATGAGCAGTTCTTC,CASLGLAGDNEQFF
TRBJ2-2,.,TRBD1,TRBV6-5,TGTGCCAGCAGTTACGACAGGGGGACGAACACCGGGGAGCTGTTTTTT,CASSYDRGTNTGELFF
TRBJ2-5,.,TRBD1,TRBV11-2,TGTGCCAGCAGCTTTAACAGGGGCAAAGAGACCCAGTACTTC,CASSFNRGKETQYF
TRBJ1-5,.,TRBD1,TRBV3-1/TRBV3-2,TGTGCCAGCAGTCCGACAGGGACTCAGCCCCAGCATTTT,CASSPTGTQPQHF
TRBJ2-5,.,.,TRBV12-5,TGTGCTAGTGGTTTCGGCCATGGGGAGGAGACCCAGTACTTC,CASGFGHGEETQYF
TRBJ2-1,few,TRBD2,TRBV6-4,TGTGCCAGCAGTGACTCTCGACTAGCGGGGAATGACAATGAGCAGTTCTTC,CASSDSRLAGNDNEQFF
TRBJ2-3,once,.,TRBV6-5,TGTGCCAGCAGCATGACTCGCGCCGGGGATACGCAGTATTTT,CASSMTRAGDTQYF
TRBJ1-2,.,TRBD1,TRBV6-5,TGTGCCAGCAGTTATCTACAGGGGGCTGAACGCTATGGCTACACCTTC,CASSYLQGAERYGYTF
TRBJ1-1,.,TRBD1,TRBV5-4,TGTGCCAGCAGCTTGGCCGGGACAGTGAACACTGAAGCTTTCTTT,CASSLAGTVNTEAFF
TRBJ1-2,.,TRBD1,TRBV2,TGTGCCAGCAGTGAAGGTGATACAGGGGGCTATGGCTACACCTTC,CASSEGDTGGYGYTF
TRBJ1-2,few,.,TRBV7-9,TGTGCCAGCAGCTTAGGCGTGGGAGATGGCTACACCTTC,CASSLGVGDGYTF
TRBJ2-5,.,.,TRBV25-1,TGTGCCAGCAGTGAAGACAGGTATCCAGAGACCCAGTACTTC,CASSEDRYPETQYF
TRBJ1-6,.,.,TRBV11-2,TGTGCCAGCAGCTCCCCGGGTTCACCCCTCCACTTT,CASSSPGSPLHF
TRBJ1-1,once,.,TRBV2,TGTGCCAGCATTGTACAGCAGAACACTGAAGCTTTCTTT,CASIVQQNTEAFF
TRBJ2-1,.,TRBD2,TRBV9,TGTGCCAGCAGCGCCAGAGCGGGGAGCTCCTACAATGAGCAGTTCTTC,CASSARAGSSYNEQFF
TRBJ2-5,.,.,TRBV24-1,TGTGCCACCAGTGATTTAGCCAGCGGAGAGACCCAGTACTTC,CATSDLASGETQYF